The T cell receptor beta chain under discussion was sequenced for a study of T-cell memory formation after mild COVID-19 (dated by TCRdb to about 2021). About the study as a whole: TCR sequence clusters from the two donors were largely donor specific. In two donors, T-cell clones that expanded and contracted after mild COVID-19 were followed by sequencing TCRalpha and TCRbeta repertoires longitudinally. The cohort was made up of two young adult volunteers, one female and one male, who were previously healthy.

Ficoll-Paque density gradient centrifugation was the method used to isolate PBMCs. Paper-wide results and their limitations: SARS-CoV-2 specificity of the second-wave clones peaking on day 37 was not confirmed. Some responding clones were found in pre-infection memory, which suggests that pre-existing cross-reactive memory T cells took part in the SARS-CoV-2 response. Only a couple of mild cases were covered in the study, and larger cohorts including severe cases with pre-infection samples were considered necessary. Clones contracting from day 15 to 85 had balanced CD4/CD8 phenotypes, while a second wave expanding from day 15 to 37 was biased towards CD4+. Contracting CD4+ clones turned up mainly in the CM and EM memory subsets, whereas EMRA was where CD8+ clones were enriched.

Of note for this clonotype: Its antigen target is currently unknown. Nothing much larger sits one base from this clone, and base qualities are not available.

Reads for this sample came from an Illumina NovaSeq 6000. Using 5'RACE with constant-segment primers, TCRalpha and TCRbeta cDNA libraries were constructed, with sample barcodes and unique molecular identifiers added in the process. Trizol reagent was used to extract RNA from every sample. Library amplification was performed in two PCR steps, and a second sample barcode and Illumina TruSeq adapters were introduced in the second step. Sequencing of libraries was performed on an Illumina NovaSeq with 2 x 150 bp paired-end reads. The paper's data handling went like this. Demultiplexing of reads and collapsing into UMI-guided consensus sequences were performed with migec v1.2.7. Using mixcr v2.1.11, the UMI consensuses were aligned to TRA and TRB V and J templates and assembled into clonotypes. A clonotype was counted as expanded or contracted only if both edgeR and NoisET called the change significant, with noise models trained on biological replicates. For edgeR calls, the cutoffs were a false discovery rate-adjusted p below 0.01 and a log2 fold-change threshold of 1. PCA with hierarchical clustering of max-normalized trajectories of the 1000 most abundant clonotypes was used as exploratory dynamics analysis. The CD4 or CD8 phenotype of responding clones was assigned using the separately sequenced CD4+ and CD8+ repertoires. The public reads were reprocessed in TCRdb via fastp at Q25 and MiXCR, keeping in-frame beta chains. All rows with the same CDR3 protein become a single entry with the most common DNA and genes. These V and J calls derive from TCRdb rather than the authors' analysis. Across this sample there are fewer than 110,000 distinct CDR3 sequences, with roughly 14% seen only once. The top ten constitute about 39% of the sample.

V is clipped by 8 bases and J by 0 bases, and the sequence between their germline boundaries is 11 bases long. From its cysteine to its phenylalanine, the CDR3 spans 13 amino acids. Solely the CDR3 DNA is kept, with 39 bases framed from the first base. Per the germline V gene, MDHEN is the CDR1 and SYDVKM is the CDR2. The sequencing sample was made of PBMCs or a T cell subset sorted from them (not recorded which). The sequence was obtained from a man in his late teens or twenties who had mild COVID-19 (a few samples of this study predate the infection). The sample titles of this study are shuffled in the database, so cell type and time point are left out; the donor was told from shared clones. The chain is made from TRBV28 and TRBJ2-7; no D gene is confidently identified. The nucleotide sequence reads TGTGCCAGCGGACCTACGCTCTCCTACGAGCAGTACTTC. This sequence encodes CASGPTLSYEQYF.